Listed below are T cell receptor beta chains from one sample, sequenced in a study of cytomegalovirus exposure and HLA in healthy donors. Sequencing used immunoSEQ multiplex PCR; TCRdb keeps in-frame clones, though not all of them. Among approximately 65,000 clones, 94% were seen once, and the ten largest hold 0.9% to 1.2%. Sequencing was done on a sample of PBMCs. The receptors shown here come from a woman between 18 and 29 years old in good health and CMV-seronegative. The CDR3 runs from the conserved cysteine through the conserved F or W. D genes are given only for firm matches. Size values are once, few and many counts, or a class for expanded clones, and some rows have none.

d_call clone_size j_call v_call cdr3_aa cdr3_nt
TRBD1 . TRBJ2-3 TRBV4-3 CASSQERTGENTDTQYF TGCGCCAGCAGCCAAGAACGGACAGGGGAGAACACAGATACGCAGTATTTT
. . TRBJ2-3 TRBV9 CASSLASRFSDTQYF TGTGCCAGCAGCCTCGCGTCTAGGTTCTCAGATACGCAGTATTTT
TRBD1 . TRBJ1-2 TRBV5-6 CASSSAGGSYGYTF TGTGCCAGCAGCTCCGCAGGGGGGAGCTATGGCTACACCTTC
TRBD2 . TRBJ2-3 TRBV19 CASSLGTTQDTQYF TGTGCCAGTAGTCTTGGGACTACTCAGGATACGCAGTATTTT
. . TRBJ2-5 TRBV28 CASRGKAFQETQYF TGTGCCAGCAGGGGCAAGGCCTTCCAAGAGACCCAGTACTTC
TRBD2 . TRBJ2-5 TRBV13 CASSLLLAGGLGEETQYF TGTGCCAGCAGCTTACTCTTAGCGGGGGGGCTTGGAGAAGAGACCCAGTACTTC
. . TRBJ1-4 TRBV7-8 CASSLATRRNEKLFF TGTGCCAGCAGCTTAGCGACTAGGAGAAATGAAAAACTGTTTTTT
. . TRBJ2-5 TRBV5-4 CASSLTPLEETQYF TGTGCCAGCAGCTTGACCCCACTAGAAGAGACCCAGTACTTC
TRBD2 once TRBJ2-3 TRBV7-2 CASTLRAGGTDTQYF TGTGCCAGCACCCTTAGAGCGGGGGGTACAGATACGCAGTATTTT
. . TRBJ2-1 TRBV28 CASSHLISGNEQFF TGTGCCAGCAGTCACCTGATTAGCGGAAATGAGCAGTTCTTC
. . TRBJ2-2 TRBV6-1 CASSDQEGSGGELFF TGTGCCAGCAGTGATCAGGAGGGGTCAGGCGGGGAGCTGTTTTTT
TRBD1 . TRBJ2-7 TRBV7-3 CASSRDRDTEQYF TGTGCCAGCAGCCGGGACAGGGACACCGAGCAGTACTTC
TRBD1 medium-sized TRBJ2-7 TRBV30 CAKLQGTEQYF TGTGCCAAACTACAGGGGACCGAGCAGTACTTC